The 19 T cell receptor beta chains in this list originate from one sample, sequenced in a study of blood T cells in healthy people across ages. A second PCR, run for roughly 7 to 11 cycles, used a sample-barcoded 5' primer plus a J-beta primer mix. TCRdb re-called the 5' RACE reads through MiXCR, storing one row per CDR3 protein. This repertoire shows more than 1,000,000 distinct CDR3 sequences, 20% to 25% found once; its top ten account for 0.75%. This sample also appeared in a second study, on T cells of mothers and their children.

The specimen sequenced was blood. These receptors all come from a girl aged 2 to 10 in good health.

The chain carries TRBV4-2 and TRBJ1-6; a possible D gene is TRBD1 (5 bases). V lost 0 bases to trimming and J lost 7 bases, with 10 bases between them. Germline lookup yields CDR1 LGHNA and CDR2 YNFKEQ. The CDR3 runs 15 residues. The CDR3 DNA reads TGTGCCAGCAGCCAAGACTGGGGGGTGAATTCACCCCTCCACTTT. Protein sequence: CASSQDWGVNSPLHF.

This rearrangement joins TRBV10-3 to TRBJ2-1; 10 bases match TRBD2. The CDR3 totals 16 residues. CDR1 ENHRY and CDR2 SYGVKD come from the germline V gene. J gave up 4 bases and V 0 bases, and 3 bases lay outside the gene matches. This chain's CDR3 is CAISESETSGYNEQFF. The CDR3 DNA follows: TGTGCCATCAGTGAGTCTGAGACTAGCGGGTACAATGAGCAGTTCTTC.

This chain joins TRBV4-2 and TRBJ2-1; D not resolved. The V gene lost 4 bases and the J gene lost 0 bases, with 16 bases spanning the gap. From germline, CDR1 is LGHNA and CDR2 YNFKEQ. The CDR3 runs 17 residues. The DNA of the CDR3 is TGTGCCAGCAGCCCATGGATCTTGACGAGCTCCTACAATGAGCAGTTCTTC. Translation gives CASSPWILTSSYNEQFF.

The J gene is TRBJ1-1, the V gene TRBV10-3; D not certain. Trimming removed 5 bases from V and 3 bases from J, with 19 bases in between. The CDR3 length is 16 residues. Germline V lookup: CDR1 ENHRY, CDR2 SYGVKD. CDR3 DNA: TGTGCCATCAGTTCAGGAGGAAGGGTAAAGGACACTGAAGCTTTCTTT. Protein: CAISSGGRVKDTEAFF.

In this sample, this clonotype turned up a few times. The CDR3 nucleotides are TGCGCCAGCAGCCAAGGGCGCAGTGAAGCTTTCTTT. As protein: CASSQGRSEAFF. The chain employs TRBV4-3 and TRBJ1-1; D is ambiguous. The CDR3 is 12 residues long. Trimming took 1 base from V and 7 from J, leaving 7 bases between them. Per the germline V gene, CDR1 is LGHNA and CDR2 is YSLEER.

The chain couples TRBV9 to TRBJ2-7; the D call may be TRBD1 or TRBD2 (6 bases each). This CDR3 has 15 amino acids. Germline values: CDR1 SGDLS, CDR2 YYNGEE. V was pared by 0 bases and J by 2 bases, with 12 bases between. The CDR3 region is CASSVGRGGPYEQYF. DNA of the CDR3: TGTGCCAGCAGCGTAGGTCGAGGGGGGCCCTACGAGCAGTACTTC.

The chain uses TRBV6-5 and TRBJ1-2, with D hard to call. The CDR3 contains 14 residues. The germline CDR1 and CDR2 sequences are MNHEY and SVGAGI. V was clipped by 6 bases and J by 3 bases, with 14 bases between them. The CDR3 nucleotides read TGTGCCAGCAGCTATCGACCCCAGTACTATGGCTACACCTTC. Amino acid sequence: CASSYRPQYYGYTF.

Concerning this clonotype itself: One end of the junction is discordant with germline, which a read error may explain. This chain connects TRBV29-1 to TRBJ1-4; unclear D gene. The CDR3 covers 12 residues. The germline CDR1 and CDR2 sequences are SQVTM and ANQGSEA. Written as DNA, the CDR3 is TGCGGCGTTGCCGGACCGGGTGAAAAACTGTTTTTT. Residues: CGVAGPGEKLFF.

The rearrangement joins TRBV19 to TRBJ2-7; 7 bases fit TRBD1. Germline V gene data show CDR1 as LNHDA and CDR2 as SQIVND (reference sequence). CDR3 length: 14 amino acids. V gave up 3 bases and J gave up 3 bases; unmatched junction bases: 5. This CDR3 is CASSMGDRSYEQYF. For the CDR3, the DNA is TGTGCCAGTAGTATGGGGGACAGAAGCTACGAGCAGTACTTC.

This clonotype was counted between two and nine times. The chain uses TRBV5-1 and TRBJ1-1; 12 nucleotides align to TRBD1. Germline V gene sequence: CDR1 SGHRS, CDR2 YFSETQ. Trimming took 2 bases from V and 5 from J; bases not matched to a gene: 4. The CDR3 runs 15 residues. In DNA form, the CDR3 reads TGCGCCAGCAGCTTTGCGGGACAGGGGGCGACTGAAGCTTTCTTT. Translation: CASSFAGQGATEAFF.

This rearrangement joins TRBV6-1 to TRBJ2-4, with 10 bases identical to TRBD2. CDR1 is MNHNS and CDR2 is SASEGT in the germline V gene. With V trimmed by 3 bases and J by 2 bases, 4 bases remained unmatched. The length of the CDR3 is 16 residues. CDR3: CASSDPAGGTKNIQYF. The CDR3 nucleotides read TGTGCCAGCAGTGACCCAGCGGGAGGGACCAAAAACATTCAGTACTTC.

Note on this clonotype: This CDR3 fails to terminate in the conserved phenylalanine or tryptophan, so it likely reflects a read error. The V call is TRBV27, the J call TRBJ1-4; D is ambiguous. The CDR3 covers 13 residues. CDR1 is MNHEY, CDR2 SMNVEV, per germline (reference sequence). Trimming took 5 bases from V and 5 from J, leaving 9 bases between them. CDR3: CASSRHGNEKLFY. DNA of the CDR3: TGTGCCAGCAGTCGCCATGGCAATGAAAAACTGTTTTAT.

This clonotype has only a few counts. This rearrangement joins TRBV12-3 or TRBV12-4 to TRBJ1-5; 9 bases map to TRBD1. CDR3 length equals 17 residues. Unmatched junction bases numbered 9, after V lost 5 bases and J lost 1 base. The CDR3: CASSQNRGPGSNQPQHF. CDR3 bases: TGTGCCAGCAGTCAAAACAGGGGGCCGGGAAGCAATCAGCCCCAGCATTTT.

This clonotype was picked up a small number of times. The gene calls are TRBV7-6 and TRBJ2-1; weak D call: TRBD2 (6 bases). Per germline, CDR1 SGHVS and CDR2 FNYEAQ. The V end lost 2 bases, the J end lost 8 bases, and 13 bases lay between the germline ends. The CDR3 length is 14 residues. The CDR3 coding sequence is TGTGCCAGCAGCTTAACTCTAGCGAGCGATGAGCAGTTCTTC. Protein: CASSLTLASDEQFF. Supplemented by reference TRBV7-6 and TRBJ2-1, the full variable domain reads GAGVSQSPRYKVTKRGQDVALRCDPISGHVSLYWYRQALGQGPEFLTYFNYEAQQDKSGLPNDRFSAERPEGSISTLTIQRTEQRDSAMYRCASSLTLASDEQFFGPGTRLTVL.

Concerning this clonotype itself: One end of the junction does not line up with germline, which may come from a read error. The CDR3 spells CASSPWLAGGRDF. In DNA, the CDR3 is TGTGCCAGCAGTCCCTGGTTGGCAGGGGGCAGAGATTTT. The V and J genes are TRBV12-3 or TRBV12-4 and TRBJ2-3, with 8 bases identical to TRBD1. The CDR3 contains 13 residues.

This chain connects TRBV20-1 to TRBJ2-5, with D possibly called TRBD1 or TRBD2 (6 bases each). Trimming shortened V by 6 bases and J by 11 bases, and 19 bases separated the two germline ends. The germline gives CDR1 DFQATT, CDR2 SNEGSKA (reference sequence). This CDR3 contains 12 residues. The CDR3: CSAVGGFEEQYF. The CDR3 coding sequence is TGCAGTGCCGTAGGGGGGTTTGAGGAGCAGTACTTC.

The chain links TRBV28 to TRBJ2-7, with a weak D call TRBD2 (6 bases). The J call may be wrong; the DNA end is better matched by TRBJ2-1. The CDR3 spans 13 residues. Germline lookup yields CDR1 MDHEN and CDR2 SYDVKM. The CDR3 is CASRGLGMMEQFF. Here the CDR3 DNA reads TGTGCCAGCAGGGGACTGGGAATGATGGAGCAGTTCTTC.

This chain connects TRBV24-1 to TRBJ1-4, with no clear D. The CDR3 has 13 residues. Deletions cut 4 bases from V and 8 bases from J, with 10 bases between. The germline V gene encodes CDR1 KGHDR and CDR2 SFDVKD. The CDR3 DNA reads TGTGCCACCAGTGAGGGGAAGAAGGAAAAACTGTTTTTT. Translating it yields CATSEGKKEKLFF.

CDR3 bases: TGTGCCAGCAGTCCGTTGGCGAAAATGAACTACGAGCAGTACTTC. It encodes CASSPLAKMNYEQYF. The chain employs TRBV6-2 or TRBV6-3 and TRBJ2-7; D is unresolved. The CDR3 sequence is 15 residues long. V lost 5 bases and J lost 3, with 17 bases in between. Per the germline V gene, CDR1 is MNHEY and CDR2 is SVGEGT.